This T cell receptor (beta chain) was recorded in a study of blood T cell repertoires in COVID-19. Profiling relied on immunoSEQ multiplex PCR, and the TCRdb table lists in-frame clones only, not all of them. The profile shows approximately 28,000 clones, about 90% of them singletons. This sequence was found in a human donor in a cohort sampled during active COVID-19. Sample: peripheral blood.

CDR3 DNA sequence: TGTGCCAGCAGCTCCGGACTAGCGAGGGCCGGGGAGCTGTTTTTT. Translation: CASSSGLARAGELFF. The rearrangement uses TRBV5-6 and TRBJ2-2; TRBD2 aligns across 9 bases. V gave up 3 bases and J gave up 6 bases; unmatched junction bases: 6. This CDR3 has 15 residues. The V gene's germline CDR1 is SGHDT and CDR2 YYEEEE.